This T cell receptor (beta chain) came from a study of T cell clonality in common variable immunodeficiency. Whole-study results and caveats: Patient heterogeneity in the CVID cohort limited correlations between repertoire features and clinical complications. Fewer TCRbeta clones were shared among CVID subjects than controls.

On this clone itself: Its matching antigen is unknown. Read sequence stops 3 residues before the CDR3 end, and the germline J gene provides the missing end.

Data came from immunoSEQ multiplex PCR; TCRdb stores just in-frame clones and leaves some out. Listed for the sample are 40,000 to 45,000 clones, none seen a single time. The CDR3 totals 15 residues. Deletions cut 8 bases from V and 0 bases from J, with 17 bases between. Per the germline V gene, CDR1 is SNHLY and CDR2 is FYNNEI. The chain employs TRBV2 and TRBJ2-7; D not resolved. The receptor comes from a person aged 18 to 70 in good health. The sample taken for sequencing was peripheral blood mononuclear cells. CDR3 DNA, as far as it was read: TGTGCCAGCCCCCGCCGTGGGCAACCCTCCTACGAG. This encodes CASPRRGQPSYE. The full CDR3 reads CASPRRGQPSYEQYF.